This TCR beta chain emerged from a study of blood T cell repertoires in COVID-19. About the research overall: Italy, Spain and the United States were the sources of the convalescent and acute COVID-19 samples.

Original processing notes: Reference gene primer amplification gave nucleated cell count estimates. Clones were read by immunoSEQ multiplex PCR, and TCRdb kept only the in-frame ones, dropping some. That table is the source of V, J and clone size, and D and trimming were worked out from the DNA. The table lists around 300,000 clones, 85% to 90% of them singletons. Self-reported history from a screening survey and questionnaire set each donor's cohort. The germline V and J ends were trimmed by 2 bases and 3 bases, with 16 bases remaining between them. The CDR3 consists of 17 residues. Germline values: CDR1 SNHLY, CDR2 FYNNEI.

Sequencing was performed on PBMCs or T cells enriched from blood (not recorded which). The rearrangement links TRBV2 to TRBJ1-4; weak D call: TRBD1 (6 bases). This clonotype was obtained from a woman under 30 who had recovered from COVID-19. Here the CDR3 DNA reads TGTGCCAGCAGTGAACCGGGACACAGGGTACCTAATGAAAAACTGTTTTTT. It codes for CASSEPGHRVPNEKLFF.